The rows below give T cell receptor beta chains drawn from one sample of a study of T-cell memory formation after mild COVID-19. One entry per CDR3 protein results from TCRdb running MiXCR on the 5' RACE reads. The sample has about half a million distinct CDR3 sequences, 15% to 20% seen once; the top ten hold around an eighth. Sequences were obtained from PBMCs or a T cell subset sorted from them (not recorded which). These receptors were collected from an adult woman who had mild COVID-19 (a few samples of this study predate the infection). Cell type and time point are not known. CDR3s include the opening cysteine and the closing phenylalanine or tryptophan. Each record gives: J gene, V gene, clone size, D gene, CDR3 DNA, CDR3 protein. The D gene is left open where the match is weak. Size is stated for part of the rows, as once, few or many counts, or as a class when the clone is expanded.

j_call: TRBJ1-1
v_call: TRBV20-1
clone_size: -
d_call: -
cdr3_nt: TGCAGTGCTCCACAGGTCACTCGAGGGATGAACACTGAAGCTTTCTTT
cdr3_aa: CSAPQVTRGMNTEAFF

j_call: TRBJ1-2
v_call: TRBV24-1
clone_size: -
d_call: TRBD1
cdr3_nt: TGTGCCACCAGTGATTGGGGGACAGCTGGCTACACCTTC
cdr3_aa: CATSDWGTAGYTF

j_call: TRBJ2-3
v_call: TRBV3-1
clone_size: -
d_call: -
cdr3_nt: TGTGCCAGCAGGTCGTCGGTGGGGGATACGCAGTATTTT
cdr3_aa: CASRSSVGDTQYF

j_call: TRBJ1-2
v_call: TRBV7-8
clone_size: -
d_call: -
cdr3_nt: TGTGCCAGCAGCTCGATAGTCAGGGGCGGAGGCTACACCTTC
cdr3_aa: CASSSIVRGGGYTF

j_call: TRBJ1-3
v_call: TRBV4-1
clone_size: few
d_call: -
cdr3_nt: TGCGCCAGCAGCCAAGGACGAGGCACAGGGAGAAGCCCTGGAAACACCATATATTTT
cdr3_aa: CASSQGRGTGRSPGNTIYF

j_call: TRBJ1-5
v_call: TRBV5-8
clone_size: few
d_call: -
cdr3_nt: TGTGCCAGCTGCCTCGGGTTAGGGGAATTTAATCAGCCCCAGCATTTT
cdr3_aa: CASCLGLGEFNQPQHF

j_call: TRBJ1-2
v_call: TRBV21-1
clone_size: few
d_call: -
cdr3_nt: TGTGCCAGCAGCAACATCGACAGGGAGTATGGCTACACCTTC
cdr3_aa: CASSNIDREYGYTF

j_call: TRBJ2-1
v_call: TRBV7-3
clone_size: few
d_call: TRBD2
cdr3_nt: TGTGCCAGCAGCTTACGGGTTAGCGGGATAAGGGGCAATGAGCAGTTCTTC
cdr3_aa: CASSLRVSGIRGNEQFF

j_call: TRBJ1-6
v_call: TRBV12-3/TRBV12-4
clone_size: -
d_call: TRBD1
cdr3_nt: TGTGCCAGCAGTCTTCGAGGGACAGGGAACAATTCACCCCTCCACTTT
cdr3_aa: CASSLRGTGNNSPLHF

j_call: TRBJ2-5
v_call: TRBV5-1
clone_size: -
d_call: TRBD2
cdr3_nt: TGCGCCAGCAGCTCCACTTTTTCCAGCGGGGGGGCCGGAGAGACCCAGTACTTC
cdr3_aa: CASSSTFSSGGAGETQYF

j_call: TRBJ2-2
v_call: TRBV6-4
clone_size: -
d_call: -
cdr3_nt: TGTGCCAGCAGTGAAACAGGGACCTCCGGGGAGCTGTTTTTT
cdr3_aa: CASSETGTSGELFF

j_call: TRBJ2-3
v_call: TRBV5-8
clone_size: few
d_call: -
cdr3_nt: TGTGCCAGCAGCCTCGGGCGGACCCCTGTTCACTATTTT
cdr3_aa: CASSLGRTPVHYF

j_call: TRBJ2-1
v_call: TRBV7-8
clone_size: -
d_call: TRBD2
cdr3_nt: TGTGCCAGCAGCGAGGGGACTAGCGGGTTTCTTGACAATGAGCAGTTCTTC
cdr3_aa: CASSEGTSGFLDNEQFF

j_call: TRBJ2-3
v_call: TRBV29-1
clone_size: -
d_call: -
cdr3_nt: TGCAGCGTTGAACCGCAGGGAACCACAGATACGCAGTATTTT
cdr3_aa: CSVEPQGTTDTQYF

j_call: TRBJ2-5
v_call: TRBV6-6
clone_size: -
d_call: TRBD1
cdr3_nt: TGTGCCAGCAGACCGACAGGGGGCATAGAGACCCAGTACTTC
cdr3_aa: CASRPTGGIETQYF

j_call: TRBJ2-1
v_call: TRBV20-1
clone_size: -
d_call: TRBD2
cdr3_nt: TGCAGTGCTAGACCGACTAGCGGGAGGGTCAATGAGCAGTTCTTC
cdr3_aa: CSARPTSGRVNEQFF

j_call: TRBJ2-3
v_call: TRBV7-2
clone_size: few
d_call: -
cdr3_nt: TGTGCCAGCAGTTCACTTACAGTCCCCTTGGCAGATACGCAGTATTTT
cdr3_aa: CASSSLTVPLADTQYF

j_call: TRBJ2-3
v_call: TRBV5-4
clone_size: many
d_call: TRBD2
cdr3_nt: TGTGCCAGCAGCCCGACTAGCGGGCTCACAGATACGCAGTATTTT
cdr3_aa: CASSPTSGLTDTQYF

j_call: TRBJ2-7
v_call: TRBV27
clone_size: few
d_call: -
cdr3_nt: TGTGCCAGCAGTCAATTCGGGGGCGCGGGCTACGAGCAGTACTTC
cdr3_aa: CASSQFGGAGYEQYF

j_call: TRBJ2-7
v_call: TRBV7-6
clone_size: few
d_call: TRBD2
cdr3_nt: TGTGCCAGCAGCTTCGGACTAGCGGGAGAGACTTACGAGCAGTACTTC
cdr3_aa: CASSFGLAGETYEQYF

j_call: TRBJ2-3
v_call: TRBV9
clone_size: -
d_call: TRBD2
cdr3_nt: TGTGCCAGCAGCGCCGGACTAGCGGGAGGGCTCACAGATACGCAGTATTTT
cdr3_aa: CASSAGLAGGLTDTQYF

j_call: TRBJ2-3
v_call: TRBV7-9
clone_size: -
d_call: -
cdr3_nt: TGTGCCAGCAGCTCCATTGGGGGAATGGATACGCAGTATTTT
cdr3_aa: CASSSIGGMDTQYF

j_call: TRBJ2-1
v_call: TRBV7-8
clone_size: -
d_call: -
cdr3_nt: TGTGCCAGCAGCTACCCGGGACTCTCCTACAATGAGCAGTTCTTC
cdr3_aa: CASSYPGLSYNEQFF

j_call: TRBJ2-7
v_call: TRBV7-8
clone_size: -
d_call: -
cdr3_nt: TGTGCCAGCAGCTTAACGGTCGGGCTAGCCAGCTACGAGCAGTACTTC
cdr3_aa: CASSLTVGLASYEQYF

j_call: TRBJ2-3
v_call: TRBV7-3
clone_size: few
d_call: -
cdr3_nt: TGTGCCAGCAGCTTAATAACCGGCCCCACAGATACGCAGTATTTT
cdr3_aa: CASSLITGPTDTQYF

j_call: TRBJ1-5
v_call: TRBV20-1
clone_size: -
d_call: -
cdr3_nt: TGCAGTGCTAGAGGGGTGGGAGGGGAGAATCAGCCCCAGCATTTT
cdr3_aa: CSARGVGGENQPQHF

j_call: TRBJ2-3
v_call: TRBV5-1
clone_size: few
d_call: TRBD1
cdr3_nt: TGCGCCGGCAGCCCTGGACAGGGGCTAGATACGCAGTATTTT
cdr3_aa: CAGSPGQGLDTQYF

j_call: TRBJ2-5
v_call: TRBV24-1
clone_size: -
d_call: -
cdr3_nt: TGTGCCACCAGTGAACACACTGGGTGGGAGACCCAGTACTTC
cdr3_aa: CATSEHTGWETQYF

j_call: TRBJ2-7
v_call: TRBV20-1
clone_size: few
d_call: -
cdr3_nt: TGCAGTGCTAGTATCCCACACAGGCGACCGAGCGGAGGCTACGAGCAGTACTTC
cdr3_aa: CSASIPHRRPSGGYEQYF

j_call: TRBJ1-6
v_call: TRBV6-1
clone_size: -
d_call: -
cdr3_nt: TGTGCCAGCAGTGCGACGAACGGACAGACCTATAATTCACCCCTCCACTTT
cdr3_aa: CASSATNGQTYNSPLHF

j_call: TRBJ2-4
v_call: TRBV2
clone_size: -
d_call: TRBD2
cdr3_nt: TGTGCCAGCTTTACTCTAGCGGGGGGGCGATTCGGCAAAAACATTCAGTACTTC
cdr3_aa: CASFTLAGGRFGKNIQYF

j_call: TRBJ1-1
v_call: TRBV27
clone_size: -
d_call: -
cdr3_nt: TGTGCCAGCAGACCTCCGGGACAATCCCCCATCGGAGCTTTCTTT
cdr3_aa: CASRPPGQSPIGAFF

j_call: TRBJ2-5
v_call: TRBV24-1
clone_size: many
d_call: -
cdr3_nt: TGTGCCACCAGTGAGCCGGGACGTGGAGAGACCCAGTACTTC
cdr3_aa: CATSEPGRGETQYF

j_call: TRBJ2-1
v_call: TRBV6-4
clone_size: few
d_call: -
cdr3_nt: TGTGCCAGCAGTGACAGGCCCCAGAACAATGAGCAGTTCTTC
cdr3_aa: CASSDRPQNNEQFF

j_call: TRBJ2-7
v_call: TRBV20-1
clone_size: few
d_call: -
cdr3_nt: TGCAGTGCTAGAGCCCTGGACAGGGAGGGCTACGAGCAGTACTTC
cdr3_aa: CSARALDREGYEQYF

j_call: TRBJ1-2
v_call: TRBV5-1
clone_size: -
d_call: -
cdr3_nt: TGCGCCAGCAGCAAATCACCGGAGGGACTAAGCTATGGCTACACCTTC
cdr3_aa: CASSKSPEGLSYGYTF

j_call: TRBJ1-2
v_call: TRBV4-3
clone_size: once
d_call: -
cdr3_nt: TGCGCCAGCAGCCAAGAGGACGAGGGGGTTCATGGCTACACCTTC
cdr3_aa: CASSQEDEGVHGYTF

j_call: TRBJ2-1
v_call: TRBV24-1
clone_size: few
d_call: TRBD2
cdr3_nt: TGTGCCACCAGTGGACCGTTTCTAGCGGGAGGGCGGAATGAGCAGTTCTTC
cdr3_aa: CATSGPFLAGGRNEQFF

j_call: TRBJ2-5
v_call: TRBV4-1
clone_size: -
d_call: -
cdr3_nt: TGCGCCAGCAGCCAACCTTGGGGGGCCCGGGAGACCCAGTACTTC
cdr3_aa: CASSQPWGARETQYF

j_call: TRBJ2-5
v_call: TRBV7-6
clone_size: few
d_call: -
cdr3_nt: TGTGCCAGCAGCTTAGCGGGGGTTCCCCAAGAGACCCAGTACTTC
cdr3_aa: CASSLAGVPQETQYF

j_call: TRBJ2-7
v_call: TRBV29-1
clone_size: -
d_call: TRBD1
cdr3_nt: TGCAGCGTTGTGGGACAGGGAAGTTACGAGCAGTACTTC
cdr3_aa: CSVVGQGSYEQYF

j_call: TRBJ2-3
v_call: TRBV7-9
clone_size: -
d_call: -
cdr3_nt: TGTGCCAGCAGCAAACAGGACACAGATACGCAGTATTTT
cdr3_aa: CASSKQDTDTQYF

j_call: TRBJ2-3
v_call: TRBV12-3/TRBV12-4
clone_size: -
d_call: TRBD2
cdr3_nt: TGTGCCAGCGCCCCAGGACTAGCGTATACAGATACGCAGTATTTT
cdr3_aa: CASAPGLAYTDTQYF